Below, one TCR beta chain is given with its context. It lacks a known antigen. Base-call qualities are not available, and no considerably larger clone is one nucleotide away. The germline V gene (reference sequence) gives CDR1 as LNHDA and CDR2 as SQIVND. Taken from cysteine to phenylalanine, the CDR3 has 15 residues. Just CDR3 DNA is preserved here, 45 bases in frame from base 1. Trimming removed 6 bases from V and 4 bases from J; the gene matches leave 10 bases unexplained. This sample was included in a study of blood T cell repertoires in COVID-19 (TCRdb year 2020). Regarding the study in general: Samples from collaborators originated in the United States, Italy and Spain and spanned both the acute and convalescent phases of COVID-19. The repertoires were made available in a free public database intended to serve as a resource for research on the immune response to SARS-CoV-2. The prospective study material was composed of cDNA or gDNA derived from T cells, B-cell-depleted T cells, or PBMCs. Samples were obtained from the ongoing ImmuneRACE study (first 160 participants) and from 1,000 to 1,500 subjects provided by 6 global collaborators. Deeply sampled blood TCRbeta repertoires from subjects exposed to, actively infected with, or recovered from COVID-19 were included in the dataset. Where available, HLA class I and class II types were taken from metadata supplied by the sample provider and were not determined by assay-based typing. The sample metadata nearly always contained a de-identified subject ID, COVID-19 status, age in years and sex.

The collaborating institutions used their own protocols to collect whole blood in K2EDTA tubes. For TCRbeta analysis, collaborators shipped samples in one of three forms: frozen whole blood, isolated PBMCs, or DNA extracted from either of those sample types. TCRbeta CDR3 regions were amplified from genomic DNA by means of the immunoSEQ Assay, a bias-controlled multiplex PCR. Per the original workflow: Nucleated cell counts per sample were estimated from amplification of reference gene primers within the assay. Sequence reads were collapsed and filtered to measure the absolute abundance of every unique TCRbeta CDR3 rearrangement. Productive Simpson clonality was computed per sample as the square root of Simpson's diversity index over productive rearrangements. TCRdb took this table from immuneACCESS and kept in-frame rearrangements with V and J called. Such tables lack part of the clones; where checked against another copy, unresolved V genes explain under half of the gap, and the rest is unexplained. Clone size and V and J calls were adopted from that table, with D and trimming inferred from the DNA. A total of about 200,000 clones appear in this sample, roughly 88% of them only once. The ten largest account for less than 15% of the sample.

Study-wide findings and limitations: The amount of clinical and demographic metadata varied by source and participant and was provided uncurated.

This clonotype was obtained from a human donor in a cohort sampled during active COVID-19. This chain is built from TRBV19 and TRBJ2-3; a stretch of 7 junction bases matches TRBD1. The sequenced sample consisted of peripheral blood. The nucleotides are TGTGCCAGTAGCCTGAGGGGGCGGCGGGCAGATACGCAGTATTTT. This sequence encodes CASSLRGRRADTQYF.